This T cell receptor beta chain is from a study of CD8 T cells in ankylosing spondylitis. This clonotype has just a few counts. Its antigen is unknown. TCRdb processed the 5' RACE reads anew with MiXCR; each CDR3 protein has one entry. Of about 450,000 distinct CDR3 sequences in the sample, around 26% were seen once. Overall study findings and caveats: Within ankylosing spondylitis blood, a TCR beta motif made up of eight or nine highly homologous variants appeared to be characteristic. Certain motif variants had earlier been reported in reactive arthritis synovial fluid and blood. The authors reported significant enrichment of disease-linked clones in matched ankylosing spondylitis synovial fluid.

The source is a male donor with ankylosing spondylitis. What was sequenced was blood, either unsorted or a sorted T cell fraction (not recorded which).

Here the CDR3 DNA reads TGTGCCAGCGGACTAGCGGCAAGCACAGATACGCAGTATTTT. Encoded protein: CASGLAASTDTQYF. V and J are TRBV7-6 and TRBJ2-3, with 10 bases identical to TRBD2. The junction had 2 bases not matched to a gene; V was cut back by 8 bases and J by 0 bases. CDR1 and CDR2 (germline): SGHVS, FNYEAQ. This CDR3 spans 14 amino acids.